This TCR beta chain was identified in a study of a mutant IDH1 vaccine in newly diagnosed glioma. Study-wide background: Treated patients had a mean age of approximately 40 years and a roughly 60% male, 37.5% female split. Every participant had undergone radiotherapy, temozolomide, or both before, and most underwent both.

The germline CDR1 and CDR2 sequences are SGHVS and FQNEAQ. CDR3 length equals 15 residues. V was trimmed by 1 base and J by 2 bases, leaving 9 bases between them. This clone came up once. Antigen: not known. The time point: baseline, week 1 (first vaccination visit). Treatment indicated: pre-vaccination baseline after standard-of-care therapy. Sequencing was performed with immunoSEQ multiplex PCR; in TCRdb, only in-frame clones are kept and a portion is missing. In the table there are around 17,000 clones, nearly 97% of which are singletons. Study outcomes and limitations: Patients mounted vaccine-induced immune responses in roughly 93% of cases. It seemed that pseudoprogression was not linked to changes in the top peripheral T cell clonotypes.

This sequence originates from a woman under 30 with glioma. Some clones in this sample may be carry-over from other donors' samples. Sample: peripheral blood mononuclear cells (PBMCs), taken from a glioma patient treated with radiotherapy, temozolomide or both. The gene calls are TRBV7-8 and TRBJ2-1; perhaps TRBD2 as D (6 bases). In DNA, the CDR3 is TGTGCCAGCAGCTTAGATGGAGGGGCCTACAATGAGCAGTTCTTC. The encoded protein is CASSLDGGAYNEQFF.